The clone carrying this TCR beta chain was counted ten times or more. MiXCR was run by TCRdb on the 5' RACE reads, yielding one entry per CDR3 protein. The sample has roughly 100,000 distinct CDR3 sequences, approximately 3.5% seen once; the top ten hold about 3%. Libraries used 2 million unsorted PBMCs kept frozen in RNAlater. This entry comes from a study of neurological immune-mediated disorders. Germline V lookup: CDR1 SGHTA, CDR2 FQGNSA. CDR3 length: 15 amino acids. The V gene end was trimmed by 0 bases and the J gene end by 7 bases; junction bases not matched to a gene: 1. Sequenced material: PBMCs. This receptor was identified in a woman aged 45 to 65 with multiple sclerosis. The chain is built from TRBV7-2 and TRBJ1-6, with 9 nucleotides matching TRBD1. CDR3 DNA sequence: TGTGCCAGCAGCTTAGCCGGGACAGGGAATTCACCCCTCCACTTT. It specifies CASSLAGTGNSPLHF.